The 20 T cell receptor beta chains below all came from one sample that was sequenced in a study of shared clonotypes between healthy human individuals. Assay used: immunoSEQ multiplex PCR; TCRdb lists only in-frame clones, some missing. The sample includes roughly 220,000 clones, about 65% seen only once; the top ten take 11%. Specimen: memory CD4+ T cells sorted from blood. Subset in this sample: CD45RA-negative fraction. The source is a young man in good health.

This sequence joins TRBV28 and TRBJ2-7; D remains unclear. This CDR3 spans 14 amino acids. Trimming cost V 7 bases and J 3 bases, with 16 bases left between them. The V gene's germline CDR1 is MDHEN and CDR2 SYDVKM. CDR3 amino acids: CASIHLSLHYEQYF. In DNA form, the CDR3 reads TGTGCCAGCATCCACCTTAGTCTACACTACGAGCAGTACTTC.

As for this clone: This sample also contains other DNA sequences that code for the same CDR3. The chain joins TRBV7-2 to TRBJ2-5; unclear D gene. V was pared by 3 bases and J by 2 bases, with 7 bases between. There are 13 residues in the CDR3. The germline V gene has CDR1 SGHTA and CDR2 FQGNSA. The CDR3 DNA reads TGTGCCAGCAGCTTTTCACGGCAAGAGACCCAGTACTTC. Amino acids: CASSFSRQETQYF.

This clone was seen a handful of times. V is TRBV7-2 and J is TRBJ2-1; D call uncertain. The CDR3 consists of 14 residues. Trimming removed 1 base from V and 7 bases from J, with 11 bases in between. Looked up from germline, CDR1 is SGHTA and CDR2 is FQGNSA. CDR3 nucleotide sequence: TGTGCCAGCAGCTTAGTGGCAGTCGGAAATGAGCAGTTCTTC. This codes for CASSLVAVGNEQFF.

The rearrangement links TRBV6-1 to TRBJ2-7, with TRBD2 matching over 7 bases. From germline, CDR1 is MNHNS and CDR2 SASEGT. The CDR3 covers 15 residues. V gave up 4 bases and J gave up 2 bases; unmatched junction bases: 8. CDR3 loop: CASSVVSGGTYEQYF. The DNA of the CDR3 is TGTGCCAGCAGTGTTGTTTCGGGGGGTACCTACGAGCAGTACTTC.

At least ten counts were recorded for this clone. V gene TRBV7-9 combines with J gene TRBJ2-2, with D unclear. The CDR3 spans 13 residues. V was shortened by 6 bases and J by 6 bases, with 11 bases between the two germline ends. Germline CDR1 reads SEHNR; CDR2 reads FQNEAQ (reference sequence). The CDR3 reads CASSFTPPGELFF. CDR3 bases: TGTGCCAGCAGTTTTACCCCACCCGGGGAGCTGTTTTTT.

The chain recombines TRBV18 with TRBJ2-5; the match to TRBD2 covers 15 bases. V dropped 3 bases and J dropped 4; count of bases not matched to a gene: 3. CDR3 length: 16 residues. Germline V gene data show CDR1 as KGHSH and CDR2 as LQKENI. The CDR3 coding sequence is TGTGCCAGCTCACCGGGACTAGCGGGAGGCGGAGAGACCCAGTACTTC. Translation: CASSPGLAGGGETQYF. Supplemented by reference TRBV18 and TRBJ2-5, the full variable domain reads NAGVMQNPRHLVRRRGQEARLRCSPMKGHSHVYWYRQLPEEGLKFMVYLQKENIIDESGMPKERFSAEFPKEGPSILRIQQVVRGDSAAYFCASSPGLAGGGETQYFGPGTRLLVL.

The chain joins TRBV28 to TRBJ2-1; D may be TRBD1 (6 bases). There are 13 residues in the CDR3. V shed 8 bases and J shed 7 bases, with 15 bases lying between them. CDR1 is MDHEN and CDR2 is SYDVKM in the germline V gene. The CDR3 DNA reads TGTGCCAGCGAGGGGGACCTCGGGAATGAGCAGTTCTTC. Its translation: CASEGDLGNEQFF.

This clone was found a few times. The rearrangement links TRBV7-6 to TRBJ2-5; maybe TRBD2 (5 bases). The CDR3 has 14 amino acids. Germline V gives CDR1 SGHVS, CDR2 FNYEAQ. The V and J ends lost 5 bases and 5 bases respectively, with 15 bases between them. Here the CDR3 DNA reads TGTGCCAGCAGCGAACAAGAGGGCCTCGAGACCCAGTACTTC. Translating gives CASSEQEGLETQYF. The whole variable domain, remainder taken from reference TRBV7-6 and TRBJ2-5, is GAGVSQSPRYKVTKRGQDVALRCDPISGHVSLYWYRQALGQGPEFLTYFNYEAQQDKSGLPNDRFSAERPEGSISTLTIQRTEQRDSAMYRCASSEQEGLETQYFGPGTRLLVL.

The chain couples TRBV14 to TRBJ2-7; maybe TRBD2 (5 bases). CDR3 length equals 15 residues. CDR1 and CDR2 from the germline V gene are SGHDN and FVKESK. Trimming took 6 bases from V and 4 from J, leaving 19 bases between them. CDR3 residues: CASRKQVTAGYEQYF. In DNA form, the CDR3 reads TGTGCCAGCAGGAAGCAGGTTACGGCGGGTTACGAGCAGTACTTC.

The chain uses TRBV29-1 and TRBJ2-5; D is unclear. CDR3 length: 12 amino acids. The V gene's germline CDR1 is SQVTM and CDR2 ANQGSEA. V lost 3 bases, J lost 1 base, and 6 bases lay in between. The CDR3 reads CSVDKGQETQYF. In DNA, the CDR3 is TGCAGCGTTGACAAGGGCCAAGAGACCCAGTACTTC.

This sequence joins TRBV11-2 and TRBJ2-5; 8 nucleotides line up with TRBD1. CDR3 length: 14 residues. Germline loops: CDR1 SGHAT, CDR2 FQNNGV. J gave up 3 bases and V 5 bases, and 5 bases lay outside the gene matches. This CDR3 is CASSIGQGEETQYF. CDR3 DNA: TGTGCCAGCAGCATAGGACAGGGCGAAGAGACCCAGTACTTC.

This clone was counted a few times. This chain connects TRBV5-6 to TRBJ2-6; the D gene is possibly TRBD2 (6 bases). Germline-derived CDR1 and CDR2 are SGHDT and YYEEEE. CDR3 length: 15 amino acids. The V end was cut by 3 bases, the J end by 0 bases, with 7 bases between. The CDR3 here is CASSWRDSGANVLTF. For the CDR3, the DNA is TGTGCCAGCAGCTGGCGGGACTCTGGGGCCAACGTCCTGACTTTC.

The chain combines TRBV5-5 with TRBJ2-1; weak D call: TRBD2 (6 bases). Trimming took off 5 bases at V and 6 bases at J, with 12 bases between the two ends. CDR3 length equals 13 residues. Germline V gives CDR1 SGHKS, CDR2 YYEKEE (reference sequence). CDR3: CASSPLLANEQFF. CDR3 nucleotides: TGTGCCAGCAGTCCTTTACTAGCCAATGAGCAGTTCTTC.

J is TRBJ2-7 and V is TRBV28, with a possible D match to TRBD1 (5 bases). Germline lookup yields CDR1 MDHEN and CDR2 SYDVKM. This CDR3 is built from 14 residues. The V gene lost 3 bases and the J gene lost 7 bases, with 16 bases spanning the gap. The chain's CDR3 is CASSFTQGIGEQYF. The DNA for the CDR3 is TGTGCCAGCAGTTTTACCCAGGGTATTGGGGAGCAGTACTTC.

The chain has TRBV19 and TRBJ2-2; D unresolved. The CDR3 sequence is 14 residues long. Deletions cut 3 bases from V and 1 base from J, with 6 bases between. Germline V CDR1 and CDR2: LNHDA, SQIVND (reference sequence). The CDR3 bases are TGTGCCAGTAGTATGGATTGGAACACCGGGGAGCTGTTTTTT. Its translation is CASSMDWNTGELFF.

This clone was seen more than once but under ten times. V and J are TRBV6-1 and TRBJ1-2, with a possible D match to TRBD1 (6 bases). CDR1 is MNHNS and CDR2 is SASEGT in the germline V gene. This CDR3 spans 14 amino acids. Trimming left V 2 bases short and J 6 bases short, with 13 bases between. The CDR3 DNA reads TGTGCCAGCAGTGAATTAGGGGGGCAGGATGGCTACACCTTC. This gives the protein CASSELGGQDGYTF.

This clone was detected once. This chain connects TRBV7-6 to TRBJ2-3; D gene unclear. The CDR3 runs 14 residues. Germline V gene data show CDR1 as SGHVS and CDR2 as FNYEAQ. V lost 2 bases and J lost 4, with 10 bases in between. Here the CDR3 DNA reads TGTGCCAGCAGCTTACGAGCAGGTCCAGATACGCAGTATTTT. This codes for CASSLRAGPDTQYF.

This clone occurred a few times. The rearrangement uses TRBV7-2 and TRBJ2-3; 9 positions agree with TRBD2. Germline V gene sequence: CDR1 SGHTA, CDR2 FQGNSA. The length of the CDR3 is 16 residues. Trimming cost V 3 bases and J 3 bases; bases outside gene matches: 7. The DNA for the CDR3 is TGTGCCAGCAGCTTCATAGCGGGAGCCCGTACAGATACGCAGTATTTT. As protein: CASSFIAGARTDTQYF.

The chain has TRBV7-2 and TRBJ1-4; D gene uncertain. The germline gives CDR1 SGHTA, CDR2 FQGNSA. This CDR3 has 16 residues. Trimming left V 2 bases short and J 5 bases short, with 15 bases between. The CDR3 region is CASSLNQPWGNEKLFF. DNA for the CDR3: TGTGCCAGCAGCTTAAATCAGCCGTGGGGAAATGAAAAACTGTTTTTT.

This clone was found a few times. The rearrangement joins TRBV4-1 to TRBJ2-2; possible D gene TRBD2, 6 bases. CDR3 size: 16 residues. CDR1 is MGHRA and CDR2 is YSYEKL in the germline V gene. Trimming pared 0 bases from V and 4 bases from J, leaving 12 bases between. CDR3 region: CASSQDTGLFTGELFF. CDR3 bases: TGCGCCAGCAGCCAAGATACAGGACTATTCACCGGGGAGCTGTTTTTT.